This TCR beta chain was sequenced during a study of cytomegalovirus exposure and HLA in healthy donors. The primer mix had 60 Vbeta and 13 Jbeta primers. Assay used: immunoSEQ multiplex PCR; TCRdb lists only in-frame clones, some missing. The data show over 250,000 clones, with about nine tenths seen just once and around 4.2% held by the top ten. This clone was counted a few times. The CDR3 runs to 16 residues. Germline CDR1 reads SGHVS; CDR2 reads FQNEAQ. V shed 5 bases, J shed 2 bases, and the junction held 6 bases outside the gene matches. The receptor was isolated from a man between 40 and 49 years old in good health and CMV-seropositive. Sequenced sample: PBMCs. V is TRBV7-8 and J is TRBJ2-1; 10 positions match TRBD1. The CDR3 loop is CASSVTGTGAYNEQFF. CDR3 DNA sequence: TGTGCCAGCAGCGTAACCGGGACAGGGGCCTACAATGAGCAGTTCTTC.